A single sample is the source of the 13 T cell receptor beta chains below, sequenced in a study of radiotherapy plus CTLA-4 blockade in lung cancer. Here immunoSEQ multiplex PCR was the method, and the copy in TCRdb shows in-frame clones only, minus some. The sample carries approximately 110,000 clones, approximately 77% recorded once. Sequences were derived from peripheral blood, sampled from a patient treated with radiotherapy plus ipilimumab. These receptors came from a human donor with non-small cell lung cancer that progressed on radiotherapy plus ipilimumab. Some clones in this sample may be carry-over from other donors' samples.

J is TRBJ1-2 and V is TRBV6-1; TRBD1 aligns across 8 bases. The germline V gene has CDR1 MNHNS and CDR2 SASEGT. There are 14 residues in the CDR3. The V and J ends lost 2 bases and 5 bases, in that order; junction bases with no gene match: 4. The CDR3 nucleotides are TGTGCCAGCAGTGAACTGGGACAGGAGTATGGCTACACCTTC. Translating it yields CASSELGQEYGYTF.

This rearrangement joins TRBV5-1 to TRBJ2-5; D call uncertain. V was trimmed by 5 bases and J by 0 bases, leaving 11 bases between them. Germline CDR1 reads SGHRS; CDR2 reads YFSETQ. The CDR3 spans 14 residues. The DNA for the CDR3 is TGCGCCAGCAGTCCCGTATCGTACCAAGAGACCCAGTACTTC. Translated, it gives CASSPVSYQETQYF.

The rearrangement joins TRBV7-9 to TRBJ1-4; the D is unclear. Trimming cost V 6 bases and J 8 bases, with 7 bases left between them. CDR3 length equals 11 residues. Germline CDR1 is SEHNR and CDR2 is FQNEAQ (reference sequence). The CDR3 spells CASRETEKLFF. The CDR3 region has the DNA TGTGCCAGCAGGGAAACGGAAAAACTGTTTTTT.

The chain joins TRBV5-4 to TRBJ1-1; a possible D gene is TRBD1 (6 bases). This CDR3 is 15 amino acids long. Between the trimmed V and J ends, which lost 0 bases and 5 bases, there was a span of 14 bases. CDR1 and CDR2 from the germline V gene are SGHNT and YYREEE (reference sequence). In DNA, the CDR3 is TGTGCCAGCAGCTTGGGTGGGGGGCGTAGGACTGAAGCTTTCTTT. Encoded protein: CASSLGGGRRTEAFF.

The chain joins TRBV4-3 to TRBJ1-2; D gene unclear. The CDR3 is made up of 13 amino acids. The V and J ends lost 1 base and 4 bases respectively, with 7 bases between them. Germline V gene data show CDR1 as LGHNA and CDR2 as YSLEER. The CDR3 protein is CASSQGRPYGYTF. The CDR3 DNA follows: TGCGCCAGCAGCCAAGGACGGCCCTATGGCTACACCTTC.

This clone was seen a handful of times. The V and J genes are TRBV5-1 and TRBJ2-4; D not resolved. This CDR3 region has 15 residues. Per germline, CDR1 SGHRS and CDR2 YFSETQ. V was shortened by 3 bases and J by 2 bases, with 12 bases between the two germline ends. This CDR3 is CASSSNRDPKNIQYF. In nucleotides, the CDR3 is TGCGCCAGCAGCTCAAATCGCGACCCCAAAAACATTCAGTACTTC.

The CDR3 bases are TGCGCCAGCAGCCCAGAGGGGGTATACAATGAGCAGTTCTTC. This encodes CASSPEGVYNEQFF. V gene TRBV4-1 combines with J gene TRBJ2-1; weak D call: TRBD1 (6 bases). The CDR3 is 14 amino acids. CDR1 is MGHRA and CDR2 is YSYEKL in the germline V gene. Trimming removed 4 bases at V and 4 bases at J, with 11 bases between.

This sequence joins TRBV5-6 and TRBJ2-3; D uncertain. The CDR3 is 14 amino acids. V was trimmed by 0 bases and J by 5 bases, leaving 10 bases between them. Germline V gives CDR1 SGHDT, CDR2 YYEEEE. CDR3 bases: TGTGCCAGCAGCTTGGGGGGTTTTGTAGATACGCAGTATTTT. Translated, it gives CASSLGGFVDTQYF. Using reference TRBV5-6 and TRBJ2-3 for the parts outside the CDR3, the full variable domain is DAGVTQSPTHLIKTRGQQVTLRCSPKSGHDTVSWYQQALGQGPQFIFQYYEEEERQRGNFPDRFSGHQFPNYSSELNVNALLLGDSALYLCASSLGGFVDTQYFGPGTRLTVL.

The rearrangement links TRBV2 to TRBJ1-5, with 9 bases identical to TRBD1. J gave up 5 bases and V 9 bases, and 8 bases lay outside the gene matches. Germline V CDR1 and CDR2: SNHLY, FYNNEI. This CDR3 is 14 amino acids long. In DNA form, the CDR3 reads TGTGCCAGTCTTAGGGACAGGGATTATCAGCCCCAGCATTTT. Translated, it gives CASLRDRDYQPQHF.

CDR3 region: CSVAIQNQPQHF. The CDR3 coding sequence is TGCAGCGTAGCGATCCAGAATCAGCCCCAGCATTTT. The chain joins TRBV29-1 to TRBJ1-5, with unresolved D. The V end lost 6 bases, the J end lost 4 bases, and 10 bases lay between the germline ends. CDR1 is SQVTM, CDR2 ANQGSEA, per germline. CDR3 length: 12 residues.

This chain links TRBV6-1 with TRBJ2-1; D is undetermined. Trimming cost V 7 bases and J 9 bases, with 16 bases left between them. The V gene's germline CDR1 is MNHNS and CDR2 SASEGT. The CDR3 consists of 13 residues. The DNA for the CDR3 is TGTGCCAGCAACCGGAGATCTGAAACTGAGCAGTTCTTC. Its translation: CASNRRSETEQFF.

The rearrangement uses TRBV5-4 and TRBJ1-2; TRBD1 might be the D (5 bases). The CDR3 is made up of 13 amino acids. From germline, CDR1 is SGHNT and CDR2 YYREEE (reference sequence). Trimming took 0 bases from V and 6 from J, leaving 9 bases between them. CDR3 region: CASSLALGDGYTF. The CDR3 bases are TGTGCCAGCAGCTTGGCCTTGGGGGATGGCTACACCTTC.

V is TRBV2 and J is TRBJ1-2, with 7 bases matching TRBD1. With V trimmed by 7 bases and J by 8 bases, 7 bases remained unmatched. Germline V gene sequence: CDR1 SNHLY, CDR2 FYNNEI. This CDR3 has 12 residues. The CDR3 region is CASILQGQGYTF. CDR3 DNA sequence: TGTGCCAGCATTTTACAGGGGCAAGGCTACACCTTC.